This entry is about one TCR beta chain. As yet, its antigen is unknown. The data originate from a study of cytomegalovirus exposure and HLA in healthy donors. Study-wide points: Subsequent analysis of the 95 to 150 validation repertoires found a tendency for first-cohort TCR clusters to co-occur.

Clones were sequenced by immunoSEQ multiplex PCR, and TCRdb holds only the in-frame ones, with some missing. The sample contains around 260,000 clones, about 90% of which appear only once. The CDR3 covers 12 residues. The V gene's germline CDR1 is KGHSY and CDR2 FQNENV. Trimming removed 1 base from V and 7 bases from J, with 7 bases in between. The donors formed part of the approximately 120-subject validation cohort, distinct from the roughly 700-subject first cohort. What was sequenced was PBMCs. The sequence came from a woman aged 25 to 39 in good health and CMV-seronegative. The rearrangement links TRBV16 to TRBJ1-2; no clear D gene. CDR3 DNA: TGTGCCAGCAGCCAATTCGAAGCTGGCTACACCTTC. This sequence encodes CASSQFEAGYTF. Filled out from reference TRBV16 and TRBJ1-2, the complete variable domain reads GEEVAQTPKHLVRGEGQKAKLYCAPIKGHSYVFWYQQVLKNEFKFLISFQNENVFDETGMPKERFSAKCLPNSPCSLEIQATKLEDSAVYFCASSQFEAGYTFGSGTRLTVV.